The next 25 T cell receptor beta chains were all read from a single sample in a study of blood T cell repertoires in COVID-19. Clones were sequenced by immunoSEQ multiplex PCR, and TCRdb holds only the in-frame ones, with some missing. The table shows 85,000 to 110,000 clones, with approximately 88% occurring only once. The sequenced material came from peripheral blood. The origin of the receptors is a human donor in a cohort sampled during active COVID-19.

The chain couples TRBV7-8 to TRBJ2-1, with D perhaps matching TRBD1 (5 bases). This CDR3 has 16 residues. V dropped 5 bases and J dropped 8 bases, with 22 bases sitting between them. Per germline, CDR1 SGHVS and CDR2 FQNEAQ. This CDR3 reads CASSPRADSAIDEQFF. CDR3 DNA: TGTGCCAGCAGCCCTAGGGCCGACAGTGCTATCGATGAGCAGTTCTTC. The variable domain in full, with the rest retrieved from reference TRBV7-8 and TRBJ2-1, is GAGVSQSPRYKVAKRGQDVALRCDPISGHVSLFWYQQALGQGPEFLTYFQNEAQLDKSGLPSDRFFAERPEGSVSTLKIQRTQQEDSAVYLCASSPRADSAIDEQFFGPGTRLTVL.

V is TRBV6-1 and J is TRBJ1-2; TRBD1 matches at 10 bases. Germline lookup yields CDR1 MNHNS and CDR2 SASEGT. V lost 4 bases to trimming and J lost 4 bases; unmatched junction nucleotides: 9. The CDR3 contains 16 residues. CDR3 in DNA: TGTGCCAGCAGTGCCCTAAGGACAGGGGGGGGCTATGGCTACACCTTC. Protein: CASSALRTGGGYGYTF.

The rearrangement uses TRBV15 and TRBJ2-7; 10 bases match TRBD2. CDR1 and CDR2 (germline): LNHNV, YYDKDF (reference sequence). This CDR3 comprises 15 residues. With 0 bases clipped from V and 2 bases from J, the junction kept 1 base outside the gene matches. Here the CDR3 reads CATSRETSGPYEQYF. CDR3 coding DNA: TGTGCCACCAGCAGAGAGACTAGCGGGCCCTACGAGCAGTACTTC.

The J gene is TRBJ2-1, the V gene TRBV5-4; 9 nucleotides align to TRBD1. V was pared by 4 bases and J by 5 bases, with 4 bases of the junction left unmatched. The CDR3 extends over 14 amino acids. Germline-derived CDR1 and CDR2 are SGHNT and YYREEE (reference sequence). CDR3 protein: CASSARTGDNEQFF. CDR3 bases: TGTGCCAGCAGCGCGCGGACAGGGGACAATGAGCAGTTCTTC.

The genes are TRBV5-6 and TRBJ1-2, with 10 bases matching TRBD1. Germline-derived CDR1 and CDR2 are SGHDT and YYEEEE. The CDR3 covers 15 residues. After removal of 4 bases from V and 2 bases from J, the junction contained 5 bases not matched to a gene. The DNA for the CDR3 is TGTGCCAGCAGCCAGGGACAGGGGCGGAACTATGGCTACACCTTC. It encodes CASSQGQGRNYGYTF.

The chain employs TRBV18 and TRBJ2-7; D remains ambiguous. Trimming left V 8 bases short and J 0 bases short, with 14 bases between. CDR1 and CDR2 (germline): KGHSH, LQKENI. The CDR3 is made up of 14 amino acids. CDR3 DNA sequence: TGTGCCAGCACCCGTTTCGGCGGCTCCTACGAGCAGTACTTC. This encodes CASTRFGGSYEQYF.

This clone was seen just once. V and J are TRBV30 and TRBJ2-1; TRBD2 is a possible D gene (7 bases). Germline V gene data show CDR1 as GTSNPN and CDR2 as SVGIG (reference sequence). Trimming shortened V by 3 bases and J by 9 bases, and 15 bases separated the two germline ends. The CDR3 has 13 residues. CDR3 loop: CAWREHREGEQFF. In nucleotides, the CDR3 is TGTGCCTGGAGGGAACACAGGGAGGGTGAGCAGTTCTTC. Combining the CDR3 with reference TRBV30 and TRBJ2-1 gives the whole variable domain SQTIHQWPATLVQPVGSPLSLECTVEGTSNPNLYWYRQAAGRGLQLLFYSVGIGQISSEVPQNLSASRPQDRQFILSSKKLLLSDSGFYLCAWREHREGEQFFGPGTRLTVL.

The chain has TRBV7-7 and TRBJ2-3, with D possibly being TRBD1 (5 bases). Germline CDR1 and CDR2: SSHAT and FNYEAQ (reference sequence). Trimming pared 3 bases from V and 0 bases from J, leaving 10 bases between. The CDR3 totals 15 residues. The DNA of the CDR3 is TGTGCCAGCAGCTTGGGGCGCAGGAGCACAGATACGCAGTATTTT. This codes for CASSLGRRSTDTQYF.

The chain uses TRBV19 and TRBJ1-2; TRBD1 aligns across 7 bases. The CDR3 length is 17 residues. Unmatched junction bases numbered 19, after V lost 4 bases and J lost 8 bases. Looked up from germline, CDR1 is LNHDA and CDR2 is SQIVND (reference sequence). CDR3 loop: CASSTQQGTKLSGGYTF. Here the CDR3 DNA reads TGTGCCAGTAGTACGCAACAGGGGACAAAATTGTCAGGGGGCTACACCTTC.

The V call is TRBV11-2, the J call TRBJ2-1; 8 bases line up with TRBD2. The CDR3 extends over 18 amino acids. Germline V lookup: CDR1 SGHAT, CDR2 FQNNGV. J was trimmed by 6 bases and V by 0 bases; bases with no gene match: 13. The CDR3 sequence is CASSLEPWAGGAGNEQFF. The CDR3 DNA is TGTGCCAGCAGCTTAGAGCCCTGGGCCGGGGGGGCTGGCAATGAGCAGTTCTTC.

The chain is built from TRBV6-5 and TRBJ1-2; no clear D. V was trimmed by 2 bases and J by 0 bases, leaving 10 bases between them. Germline values: CDR1 MNHEY, CDR2 SVGAGI. The CDR3 consists of 15 residues. The chain's CDR3 is CASSYKRISNYGYTF. CDR3 nucleotide sequence: TGTGCCAGCAGTTACAAGAGAATTTCTAACTATGGCTACACCTTC.

V usage is TRBV5-4 and J usage is TRBJ2-5, with D possibly TRBD2 on 6 matching bases. This CDR3 is built from 13 residues. Germline CDR1 SGHNT, CDR2 YYREEE (reference sequence). Trimming pared 7 bases from V and 1 base from J, leaving 11 bases between. CDR3 region: CASPGGPQETQYF. The CDR3 DNA reads as TGTGCCAGCCCCGGAGGGCCCCAAGAGACCCAGTACTTC. The whole variable domain, filled in from reference TRBV5-4 and TRBJ2-5, reads ETGVTQSPTHLIKTRGQQVTLRCSSQSGHNTVSWYQQALGQGPQFIFQYYREEENGRGNFPPRFSGLQFPNYSSELNVNALELDDSALYLCASPGGPQETQYFGPGTRLLVL.

This chain uses TRBV23-1 with TRBJ2-4; 8 nucleotides line up with TRBD1. TRBV23-1 is an open reading frame, and its role is uncertain. The CDR3 spans 18 residues. The V segment lost 0 bases and the J segment 3 bases; nucleotides outside the gene matches: 10. CDR3 in DNA: TGCGCCAGCAGTCAATCGATAGGGCCAGGGGGCGGCAAAAACATTCAGTACTTC. Its protein product is CASSQSIGPGGGKNIQYF.

V usage is TRBV6-1 and J usage is TRBJ1-1, with D perhaps TRBD1 (5 bases). The CDR3 runs 12 residues. Trimming removed 0 bases at V and 10 bases at J, with 9 bases between. The germline V gene encodes CDR1 MNHNS and CDR2 SASEGT. The CDR3 DNA reads TGTGCCAGCAGTGAAGCTACGGGGGGAGCTTTCTTT. Amino acid sequence: CASSEATGGAFF.

The rearrangement uses TRBV5-4 and TRBJ1-1; no reliable D call. The CDR3 is 14 amino acids. The ends were cut back, 1 base at V and 1 base at J, with 8 bases in the middle. From germline, CDR1 is SGHNT and CDR2 YYREEE (reference sequence). This chain's CDR3 is CASSLIHRNTEAFF. The CDR3 DNA sequence: TGTGCCAGCAGCTTGATACATCGGAACACTGAAGCTTTCTTT.

In this sample, this clone turned up once. This rearrangement joins TRBV9 to TRBJ1-2; tentatively, D is TRBD1 (6 bases). Germline CDR1 is SGDLS and CDR2 is YYNGEE. V lost 2 bases to trimming and J lost 7 bases, with 12 bases between them. The CDR3 extends over 13 amino acids. CDR3 in amino acids: CASSVRGAIGYTF. The DNA of the CDR3 is TGTGCCAGCAGCGTCCGGGGGGCTATTGGCTACACCTTC.

This rearrangement joins TRBV13 to TRBJ2-7; the match to TRBD1 covers 7 bases. CDR1 and CDR2 from the germline V gene are PRHDT and FYEKMQ (reference sequence). V gave up 5 bases and J gave up 1 base; unmatched junction bases: 5. This CDR3 has 14 residues. Here the CDR3 reads CASSAPGQSYEQYF. The CDR3 DNA reads TGTGCCAGCAGCGCCCCGGGACAGTCCTACGAGCAGTACTTC.

The V call is TRBV6-5, the J call TRBJ1-2; D may be TRBD1 (6 bases). Trimming took 6 bases from V and 5 from J, leaving 10 bases between them. Germline-derived CDR1 and CDR2 are MNHEY and SVGAGI. This CDR3 spans 12 amino acids. CDR3 nucleotides: TGTGCCAGCAGCCCCGGACAGTATGGCTACACCTTC. The encoded protein is CASSPGQYGYTF.

This rearrangement joins TRBV5-5 to TRBJ2-7; 7 bases map to TRBD1. With 4 bases clipped from V and 7 bases from J, the junction kept 14 bases outside the gene matches. CDR1 and CDR2 from the germline V gene are SGHKS and YYEKEE (reference sequence). The CDR3 sequence is 15 residues long. DNA of the CDR3: TGTGCCAGCAGCATAGACCAGGGGGTTACTCGGGAGCAGTACTTC. Its translation is CASSIDQGVTREQYF.

The V gene is TRBV14, the J gene TRBJ1-1; unclear D gene. V was trimmed by 0 bases and J by 1 base, leaving 9 bases between them. Germline V gene sequence: CDR1 SGHDN, CDR2 FVKESK. This CDR3 comprises 15 residues. CDR3 residues: CASSQDLTANTEAFF. The CDR3 DNA follows: TGTGCCAGCAGCCAAGATCTCACAGCGAACACTGAAGCTTTCTTT.

The chain recombines TRBV7-9 with TRBJ1-4; D unresolved. The ends were cut back, 5 bases at V and 4 bases at J, with 14 bases in the middle. Germline V gives CDR1 SEHNR, CDR2 FQNEAQ (reference sequence). The CDR3 has 15 residues. CDR3 protein: CASSLFGSRNEKLFF. The CDR3, as DNA: TGTGCCAGCAGCCTCTTCGGGTCTCGTAATGAAAAACTGTTTTTT.

This chain uses TRBV12-3 or TRBV12-4 with TRBJ2-1; perhaps TRBD1 as D (6 bases). The CDR3 runs 12 residues. The germline V and J ends were trimmed by 7 bases and 6 bases, with 10 bases remaining between them. The CDR3 nucleotides read TGTGCCAGCAAAAGGGACACCAATGAGCAGTTCTTC. This translates into CASKRDTNEQFF.

The chain combines TRBV3-1 (or the pseudogene TRBV3-2) with TRBJ1-2; D is ambiguous. The germline V and J ends were trimmed by 6 bases and 1 base, with 15 bases remaining between them. CDR3 length: 15 amino acids. Germline V gene data show CDR1 as LGHDT and CDR2 as YNNKEL (reference sequence). For the CDR3, the DNA is TGTGCCAGCAGACCCGCAGGCACCAATAACTATGGCTACACCTTC. Amino acids: CASRPAGTNNYGYTF.

DNA of the CDR3: TGTGCCAGCAGCTTTCGGCGGGGAGGGACAGATACGCAGTATTTT. Its translation: CASSFRRGGTDTQYF. The chain links TRBV5-4 to TRBJ2-3; TRBD2 aligns across 7 bases. With 2 bases clipped from V and 3 bases from J, the junction kept 6 bases outside the gene matches. Germline V CDR1 and CDR2: SGHNT, YYREEE (reference sequence). This CDR3 spans 15 amino acids.

The chain is built from TRBV19 and TRBJ1-5, with D possibly matching TRBD1 (6 bases). Germline V gene sequence: CDR1 LNHDA, CDR2 SQIVND (reference sequence). The V end lost 1 base, the J end lost 7 bases, and 14 bases lay between the germline ends. This CDR3 spans 15 amino acids. CDR3: CASSIVGGGGQPQHF. CDR3 nucleotide sequence: TGTGCCAGTAGTATAGTGGGAGGGGGGGGGCAGCCCCAGCATTTT.